A single sample gave rise to the 12 T cell receptor beta chains below, sequenced in a study of blood T cell repertoires in COVID-19. Generated by immunoSEQ multiplex PCR, the TCRdb table keeps only in-frame clones and is missing some. The sample carries 180,000 or so clones, approximately 82% recorded once. What was sequenced was PBMCs or T cells enriched from blood (not recorded which). Source of these receptors: a woman in her fifties or sixties in a cohort exposed to, infected with or recovered from COVID-19 (not recorded which).

V gene TRBV30 combines with J gene TRBJ2-2, with TRBD1 matching 7 bases. Unmatched junction bases numbered 6, after V lost 1 base and J lost 7 bases. The CDR3 is made up of 14 amino acids. Germline CDR1 GTSNPN, CDR2 SVGIG (reference sequence). The CDR3 protein is CAWSGGGGSGELFF. The CDR3 region has the DNA TGTGCCTGGAGTGGAGGGGGCGGAAGCGGGGAGCTGTTTTTT.

J is TRBJ2-1 and V is TRBV28, with D perhaps matching TRBD2 (5 bases). CDR1 and CDR2 from the germline V gene are MDHEN and SYDVKM. Trimming shortened V by 2 bases and J by 6 bases, and 17 bases separated the two germline ends. The CDR3 extends over 16 amino acids. The chain's CDR3 is CASSLLGLTEGNEQFF. The CDR3 nucleotides read TGTGCCAGCAGTTTACTGGGGTTGACTGAGGGCAATGAGCAGTTCTTC.

The rearrangement uses TRBV5-1 and TRBJ1-2; D may be TRBD1 (6 bases). V lost 0 bases to trimming and J lost 8 bases, with 11 bases between them. CDR3 size: 13 residues. Germline CDR1 is SGHRS and CDR2 is YFSETQ. The CDR3 loop reads CASSLVGQGGYTF. The CDR3 DNA reads as TGCGCCAGCAGCTTGGTCGGGCAGGGGGGCTACACCTTC.

V is TRBV5-1 and J is TRBJ1-2, with 9 bases matching TRBD1. Germline-derived CDR1 and CDR2 are SGHRS and YFSETQ. Trimming removed 4 bases from V and 4 bases from J; junction bases left unmatched: 8. CDR3 length: 15 residues. The CDR3 loop reads CASSLRGQGTYGYTF. As DNA, the CDR3 is TGCGCCAGCAGCCTCCGAGGACAGGGGACCTATGGCTACACCTTC.

This clone was observed a single time. The chain uses TRBV6-6 and TRBJ1-6; 12 bases are a match to TRBD1. After removal of 5 bases from V and 7 bases from J, the junction contained 6 bases not matched to a gene. The CDR3 covers 16 residues. Germline V CDR1 and CDR2: MNHNY, SVGAGI (reference sequence). The CDR3 nucleotides are TGTGCCAGCAGTAGGGACAGGGGGCGCGGGAATTCACCCCTCCACTTT. Protein: CASSRDRGRGNSPLHF.

The genes are TRBV9 and TRBJ1-2; TRBD1 matches at 8 bases. This CDR3 spans 13 amino acids. The J segment lost 7 bases and the V segment lost 3 bases, leaving 5 bases of the junction unmatched. The germline gives CDR1 SGDLS, CDR2 YYNGEE. The CDR3: CASSADRGGGYTF. In DNA form, the CDR3 reads TGTGCCAGCAGCGCCGACAGGGGAGGTGGCTACACCTTC.

The chain carries TRBV18 and TRBJ1-5; 10 bases agree with TRBD1. This CDR3 is built from 16 residues. Losses at the gene ends were 6 bases for V and 7 bases for J; bases not matched to a gene: 12. Germline V CDR1 and CDR2: KGHSH, LQKENI. In DNA form, the CDR3 reads TGTGCCAGCTCTCGCACACCGGGACAGGGGACCCAGCCCCAGCATTTT. Amino acids: CASSRTPGQGTQPQHF. The full variable domain, completed using reference TRBV18 and TRBJ1-5, is NAGVMQNPRHLVRRRGQEARLRCSPMKGHSHVYWYRQLPEEGLKFMVYLQKENIIDESGMPKERFSAEFPKEGPSILRIQQVVRGDSAAYFCASSRTPGQGTQPQHFGDGTRLSIL.

V usage is TRBV3-1 (or the pseudogene TRBV3-2) and J usage is TRBJ2-5; 10 nucleotides match TRBD2. CDR3 length: 18 residues. The ends lost 0 bases at V and 5 bases at J; junction bases unmatched: 12. Germline loops: CDR1 LGHDT, CDR2 YNNKEL (reference sequence). The CDR3: CASSQDLPSGSVAETQYF. The CDR3 nucleotides are TGTGCCAGCAGCCAAGATCTCCCTAGCGGGAGCGTTGCGGAGACCCAGTACTTC.

The chain combines TRBV18 with TRBJ2-1; 13 bases agree with TRBD2. Germline CDR1 is KGHSH and CDR2 is LQKENI. With V trimmed by 5 bases and J by 4 bases, 14 bases remained unmatched. This CDR3 is 19 amino acids long. CDR3 DNA sequence: TGTGCCAGCTCAGGCGGAGGGACTAGCGGGGAAACCCAATACAATGAGCAGTTCTTC. Its translation is CASSGGGTSGETQYNEQFF. The whole variable domain, filled in from reference TRBV18 and TRBJ2-1, reads NAGVMQNPRHLVRRRGQEARLRCSPMKGHSHVYWYRQLPEEGLKFMVYLQKENIIDESGMPKERFSAEFPKEGPSILRIQQVVRGDSAAYFCASSGGGTSGETQYNEQFFGPGTRLTVL.

The chain joins TRBV2 to TRBJ1-1; 7 bases fit TRBD1. Germline-derived CDR1 and CDR2 are SNHLY and FYNNEI. Germline trimming cut 5 bases from V and 8 bases from J; bases unmatched to any gene: 2. This CDR3 has 11 residues. The CDR3 nucleotides read TGTGCCAGCAGTTTGGGACAGGAAGCTTTCTTT. It translates to CASSLGQEAFF.

V is TRBV4-3 and J is TRBJ2-7; the match to TRBD1 covers 9 bases. The germline CDR1 and CDR2 sequences are LGHNA and YSLEER. The J segment lost 0 bases and the V segment lost 4 bases, leaving 4 bases of the junction unmatched. The CDR3 is made up of 15 amino acids. CDR3 DNA sequence: TGCGCCAGCAGCCCCGGACAGGGGAGCTCCTACGAGCAGTACTTC. Its protein is CASSPGQGSSYEQYF.

J is TRBJ1-3 and V is TRBV2; tentative D call: TRBD1 (6 bases). The CDR3 is 14 amino acids. Between the trimmed V and J ends, which lost 7 bases and 3 bases, there was a span of 13 bases. Germline V gene sequence: CDR1 SNHLY, CDR2 FYNNEI. The CDR3 sequence is CASISGGSGNTIYF. Here the CDR3 DNA reads TGTGCCAGCATTTCGGGGGGCAGTGGAAACACCATATATTTT.